The T cell receptor beta chain under discussion was sequenced for a study of CD8+CD57+ T cells in acquired aplastic anemia. Background on the study: Sorted CD4+ and CD8+ cells yielded 2.5 to 3.5 ug of DNA on average. Findings of the study overall: Patients and controls had CD8+ Simpson's diversity values that were not significantly distinct. A set of roughly 27 CD8+ CDR3 sequences was shared between patients and controls, and these sequences appeared highly expressed in patients.

Turning to this clonotype: The target antigen is unknown.

TCR beta VDJ combinations and CDR3 sequences were profiled from genomic DNA. TCRdb re-called the reads through MiXCR, storing one row per CDR3 protein. Of 250,000 to 350,000 distinct CDR3 sequences in the sample, 50% to 70% were seen once. Trimming at V came to 6 bases and at J to 5 bases, leaving 6 bases not matched to a gene. The CDR3 is 15 amino acids. The source is a human donor with severe aplastic anemia or a healthy control (not recorded which). The sequencing sample was made of sorted CD4+, CD8+, or CD8+CD57+ T cells (not recorded which) from PBMCs. The genes are TRBV12-3 or TRBV12-4 and TRBJ1-6; 8 bases are a match to TRBD1. CDR3 coding DNA: TGTGCCAGCAGCGTCGGACAGGGAGATAATTCACCCCTCCACTTT. This gives the protein CASSVGQGDNSPLHF.